These T cell receptor beta chains were read from a single sample in a study of cytomegalovirus exposure and HLA in healthy donors. Generated by immunoSEQ multiplex PCR, the TCRdb table keeps only in-frame clones and is missing some. The sample has about 150,000 clones; 82% are singletons. Sequences were obtained from PBMCs. These receptors were taken from a woman aged 45-59 years in good health and CMV-seropositive. Each CDR3 is given with its conserved first and last residue. A D gene is named only where the DNA matches it firmly.

D	V	J	CDR3
TRBD1	TRBV11-3	TRBJ1-1	CASSTTGYTEAFF
-	TRBV6-6	TRBJ1-6	CASSFEFPPSRLHF
-	TRBV7-9	TRBJ2-5	CASSPGAETEDQETQYF
-	TRBV6-5	TRBJ2-4	CASSQTGAKNIQYF
TRBD1	TRBV29-1	TRBJ2-1	CSVVRGSSYNEQFF
-	TRBV7-2	TRBJ2-7	CASSLRSSDYEQYF
-	TRBV2	TRBJ2-7	CASMAVGWSNEQYF
TRBD2	TRBV28	TRBJ2-7	CASSLGASGYYEQYF
-	TRBV20-1	TRBJ1-1	CSARGGNEAFF
-	TRBV15	TRBJ2-3	CATRASGSTDTQYF
-	TRBV30	TRBJ1-2	CAWSPTGINYGYTF
-	TRBV5-1	TRBJ1-2	CASSLGVEANYGYTF
-	TRBV15	TRBJ1-5	CATSRETADQPQHF
TRBD1	TRBV6-5	TRBJ2-5	CASRTQGAQETQYF
-	TRBV14	TRBJ1-4	CASSQIVGRGNEKLFF
TRBD1	TRBV9	TRBJ2-5	CASSATGTYQETQYF
-	TRBV7-6	TRBJ1-1	CASSVRGNTEAFF
-	TRBV5-5	TRBJ2-2	CASSLEGLENTGELFF
-	TRBV9	TRBJ1-5	CASSTTGGGQPQHF
TRBD2	TRBV6-5	TRBJ2-7	CASSVTSGIYEQYF
-	TRBV11-2	TRBJ2-7	CASSKQVEQYF
-	TRBV7-2	TRBJ2-5	CASSPPPPGTQYF
-	TRBV5-1	TRBJ2-6	CASTNSQVSGANGLTF
-	TRBV19	TRBJ2-5	CASSITSDRETQYF
-	TRBV2	TRBJ1-1	CASNLDRNTEAFF
TRBD2	TRBV4-2	TRBJ2-3	CASSRDPGTSGYFTSTDTQYF
TRBD2	TRBV2	TRBJ2-4	CASRAAGTSRTLAKNSQYF
TRBD1	TRBV5-1	TRBJ2-1	CASSIRDRAYNEQFF
-	TRBV9	TRBJ2-2	CASSVVLWRTTNTGELFF
TRBD2	TRBV6-6	TRBJ2-2	CASSYSGGRAGELFF
-	TRBV7-9	TRBJ2-4	CASSLGGAKNIQYF
TRBD2	TRBV2	TRBJ2-3	CASSEGLAGVDTQYF
-	TRBV25-1	TRBJ1-2	CASSDAGKFYGYTF
TRBD1	TRBV5-4	TRBJ1-2	CASSLVGRQGAGRGYTF
-	TRBV7-8	TRBJ2-7	CASKQKPAYEQYF
TRBD2	TRBV6-5	TRBJ2-3	CASSYRGGTQYF
-	TRBV15	TRBJ1-5	CATSRDLRQPQHF
TRBD2	TRBV5-4	TRBJ2-3	CASSLLAGTDTQYF
-	TRBV6-1	TRBJ1-3	CASSEEVAGADGSGNTIYF
-	TRBV4-1	TRBJ1-5	CASSQTASNQPQHF
TRBD2	TRBV28	TRBJ2-7	CASTPGGGIPYEQYF
TRBD1	TRBV29-1	TRBJ2-5	CSVSEGARETQYF
-	TRBV5-1	TRBJ2-1	CASSFRGALSSYNEQFF
TRBD1	TRBV5-1	TRBJ1-5	CASSPGTALNQPQHF
TRBD1	TRBV6-6	TRBJ1-6	CASSLDRAVSPLHF
-	TRBV28	TRBJ1-1	CASSLEYTEAFF
-	TRBV11-2	TRBJ1-3	CASSLGSGGNTIYF
-	TRBV25-1	TRBJ2-1	CASSAPSHYNEQFF
TRBD2	TRBV5-4	-	CASSLGTSGSYEQYF
-	TRBV7-2	TRBJ1-1	CASSLSLNTEAFF
-	TRBV29-1	TRBJ1-3	CSVSVIGGLSGNTIYF